These 26 T cell receptor beta chains were all obtained from the same sample, sequenced in a study of cytomegalovirus exposure and HLA in healthy donors. PCR amplification relied on 60 Vbeta primers (plus 13 Jbeta primers). The protocol was immunoSEQ multiplex PCR, while the TCRdb copy is restricted to in-frame clones and leaves out a portion. This sample has about 80,000 clones, with around 67% found just once. Specimen: PBMCs. The receptors derive from a woman aged 45 to 65 in good health and CMV-seropositive.

This clone has only one observation. The chain recombines TRBV9 with TRBJ2-3, with D tentatively TRBD1 (6 bases). The V and J ends lost 4 bases and 6 bases respectively, with 15 bases between them. This CDR3 region has 14 residues. Germline values: CDR1 SGDLS, CDR2 YYNGEE. The CDR3 DNA is TGTGCCAGCAGCCCATCGGGACACACGGATACGCAGTATTTT. It is translated as CASSPSGHTDTQYF.

This clone was found a few times. The rearrangement links TRBV28 to TRBJ2-5; 9 bases match TRBD1. This CDR3 is 16 amino acids long. Trimming at V came to 5 bases and at J to 3 bases, leaving 10 bases not matched to a gene. CDR1 is MDHEN, CDR2 SYDVKM, per germline. The CDR3 protein is CASSPSGTGPKETQYF. CDR3 in DNA: TGTGCCAGCAGTCCCTCCGGGACAGGGCCAAAAGAGACCCAGTACTTC.

This chain joins TRBV6-1 and TRBJ1-3, with unresolved D. The length of the CDR3 is 12 residues. Trimming removed 5 bases from V and 9 bases from J, with 11 bases in between. The germline V gene encodes CDR1 MNHNS and CDR2 SASEGT. This CDR3 is CASSSVRGTIYF. The DNA of the CDR3 is TGTGCCAGCAGTTCCGTTAGAGGCACCATATATTTT.

This sequence joins TRBV18 and TRBJ2-1; TRBD2 matches at 9 bases. CDR1 is KGHSH and CDR2 is LQKENI in the germline V gene. V lost 8 bases and J lost 2; bases outside the gene matches: 10. This CDR3 is built from 16 residues. The CDR3 bases are TGTGCCAGCCCAACGGAGGCGGGGGGGCCCTACAATGAGCAGTTCTTC. Protein: CASPTEAGGPYNEQFF.

This chain uses TRBV7-9 with TRBJ2-4; 7 bases match TRBD2. This CDR3 is built from 18 residues. V was clipped by 5 bases and J by 1 base; unmatched bases: 14. CDR1 SEHNR and CDR2 FQNEAQ come from the germline V gene (reference sequence). CDR3 in DNA: TGTGCCAGCAGCACTCCATTTACCGGGGGGAGCGCCAAAAACATTCAGTACTTC. This codes for CASSTPFTGGSAKNIQYF.

The chain is built from TRBV7-8 and TRBJ2-7, with no clear D. Trimming took off 5 bases at V and 5 bases at J, with 13 bases between the two ends. The CDR3 extends over 13 amino acids. Germline V gene data show CDR1 as SGHVS and CDR2 as FQNEAQ. The CDR3 bases are TGTGCCAGCAGCCCAAGAGGAGTAAACGAGCAGTACGTC. It translates to CASSPRGVNEQYV.

This clone was picked up one time. Mismatch with germline at one junction end may stem from a read error. The chain has TRBV7-9 and TRBJ1-2; a possible D gene is TRBD1 (6 bases). The CDR3 runs 13 residues. The germline gives CDR1 SEHNR, CDR2 FQNEAQ (reference sequence). The CDR3 nucleotides read TGTTCCAGCAGCGCTGGACAGATCTATGGCTACACCTTC. Translating it yields CSSSAGQIYGYTF.

V and J are TRBV7-6 and TRBJ1-2; D gene unclear. Germline CDR1 is SGHVS and CDR2 is FNYEAQ. The ends were cut back, 9 bases at V and 2 bases at J, with 10 bases in the middle. The CDR3 extends over 12 amino acids. This chain's CDR3 is CASGAENYGYTF. The CDR3 DNA follows: TGTGCCAGTGGTGCAGAAAACTATGGCTACACCTTC.

The V and J genes are TRBV18 and TRBJ1-4; 7 positions agree with TRBD1. V dropped 3 bases and J dropped 3; count of bases not matched to a gene: 10. Germline V gene lookup returns CDR1 KGHSH and CDR2 LQKENI. This CDR3 is built from 17 residues. DNA for the CDR3: TGTGCCAGCTCACCTACACTACGGACAGGATCTAATGAAAAACTGTTTTTT. Its protein product is CASSPTLRTGSNEKLFF.

The chain employs TRBV7-9 and TRBJ1-1; 8 nucleotides line up with TRBD1. The J segment lost 12 bases and the V segment lost 5 bases, leaving 11 bases of the junction unmatched. The CDR3 loop spans 13 amino acids. Germline V gene lookup returns CDR1 SEHNR and CDR2 FQNEAQ (reference sequence). This chain's CDR3 is CASSPGTGLNPFF. CDR3 nucleotide sequence: TGTGCCAGCAGCCCCGGGACAGGCCTAAATCCTTTCTTT. Filled out from reference TRBV7-9 and TRBJ1-1, the complete variable domain reads DTGVSQNPRHKITKRGQNVTFRCDPISEHNRLYWYRQTLGQGPEFLTYFQNEAQLEKSRLLSDRFSAERPKGSFSTLEIQRTEQGDSAMYLCASSPGTGLNPFFGQGTRLTVV.

The V and J genes are TRBV7-3 and TRBJ2-1; 7 nucleotides align to TRBD2. V lost 0 bases to trimming and J lost 3 bases; unmatched junction nucleotides: 2. CDR3 length: 15 amino acids. The V gene's germline CDR1 is SGHTA and CDR2 FQGTGA. The CDR3 nucleotides are TGTGCCAGCAGCTTAACTCGGGGGGACTACAATGAGCAGTTCTTC. Translated, it gives CASSLTRGDYNEQFF.

Note on this clone: The same CDR3 is also encoded by other DNA sequences in this sample. This chain connects TRBV5-1 to TRBJ1-4; D ambiguous. V shed 3 bases and J shed 0 bases, with 12 bases lying between them. The length of the CDR3 is 16 residues. CDR1 and CDR2 from the germline V gene are SGHRS and YFSETQ. The CDR3 DNA reads TGCGCCAGCAGCTCTGCCGCTACTGCAACTAATGAAAAACTGTTTTTT. This gives the protein CASSSAATATNEKLFF.

The gene calls are TRBV5-4 and TRBJ2-4, with TRBD1 as a possible D gene (5 bases). Germline V lookup: CDR1 SGHNT, CDR2 YYREEE (reference sequence). The length of the CDR3 is 12 residues. V lost 5 bases to trimming and J lost 15 bases, with 18 bases between them. The CDR3 region is CASSGDSRVPYF. CDR3 nucleotide sequence: TGTGCCAGCAGTGGAGATAGCAGGGTGCCGTACTTC.

The rearrangement links TRBV27 to TRBJ1-2; D perhaps matches TRBD1 (6 bases). V gave up 1 base and J gave up 5 bases, with 8 bases separating them. The V gene's germline CDR1 is MNHEY and CDR2 SMNVEV (reference sequence). The CDR3 has 13 residues. The DNA for the CDR3 is TGTGCCAGCAGTTTATGGGGGCCATATGGCTACACCTTC. Amino acids: CASSLWGPYGYTF.

Points on this clone: Relative to the germline gene, one junction end is altered; a read error may explain this. The CDR3 reads CASGLGPYDF. DNA of the CDR3: TGTGCCAGTGGGTTGGGCCCATACGACTTC. The chain joins TRBV19 to TRBJ1-2, with D unclear. Germline V CDR1 and CDR2: LNHDA, SQIVND (reference sequence). The CDR3 extends over 10 amino acids.

This chain links TRBV25-1 with TRBJ1-2; tentative D call: TRBD1 (6 bases). Looked up from germline, CDR1 is MGHDK and CDR2 is SYGVNS. The V and J ends lost 8 bases and 2 bases respectively, with 24 bases between them. There are 17 residues in the CDR3. The CDR3 DNA is TGTGCCAGCGGGGACCCCGGCACAGGGAGAAAAAACTATGGCTACACCTTC. Its translation is CASGDPGTGRKNYGYTF.

The genes are TRBV5-1 and TRBJ1-6; D may be TRBD1 (6 bases). The CDR3 runs 16 residues. V lost 3 bases, J lost 7 bases, and 17 bases lay in between. Germline-derived CDR1 and CDR2 are SGHRS and YFSETQ. The CDR3 region is CASSSSERTANSPLHF. The DNA of the CDR3 is TGCGCCAGCAGCTCCTCCGAGAGGACAGCCAATTCACCCCTCCACTTT.

The CDR3 DNA is TGTGCCAGCAGTGAACTGACAGGCAGGAATCAGCCCCAGCATTTT. Protein product: CASSELTGRNQPQHF. The V and J genes are TRBV6-1 and TRBJ1-5; possible D gene TRBD1, 6 bases. The CDR3 is 15 residues long. Trimming removed 2 bases at V and 4 bases at J, with 12 bases between. CDR1 and CDR2 from the germline V gene are MNHNS and SASEGT.

The genes are TRBV4-1 and TRBJ1-2; D is undetermined. The germline gives CDR1 MGHRA, CDR2 YSYEKL. This CDR3 contains 14 residues. V lost 8 bases and J lost 7, with 20 bases in between. CDR3: CASRSVGVMPGYTF. For the CDR3, the DNA is TGCGCCAGCCGGTCGGTCGGGGTGATGCCTGGCTACACCTTC.

The chain couples TRBV6-4 to TRBJ2-1, with 11 positions matching TRBD2. Germline CDR1 and CDR2: MRHNA and SNTAGT. With 6 bases clipped from V and 8 bases from J, the junction kept 9 bases outside the gene matches. The CDR3 contains 15 residues. CDR3 residues: CASRENSGGADEQFF. The CDR3 nucleotides read TGTGCCAGCAGAGAAAATAGCGGGGGGGCAGATGAGCAGTTCTTC.

This chain links TRBV4-1 with TRBJ2-1, with 7 bases that match TRBD2. The germline V gene encodes CDR1 MGHRA and CDR2 YSYEKL. The ends lost 3 bases at V and 6 bases at J; junction bases unmatched: 2. This CDR3 comprises 13 residues. The CDR3 protein is CASSQGTTNEQFF. The CDR3 region has the DNA TGCGCCAGCAGCCAGGGGACTACCAATGAGCAGTTCTTC.

In nucleotides, the CDR3 is TGTGCCAGCAGCTCCGAGAGTGTTGAGACCCAGTACTTC. It codes for CASSSESVETQYF. This chain uses TRBV7-7 with TRBJ2-5; D gene unclear. Trimming pared 4 bases from V and 5 bases from J, leaving 11 bases between. The CDR3 sequence is 13 residues long. CDR1 SSHAT and CDR2 FNYEAQ come from the germline V gene (reference sequence).

The chain uses TRBV5-1 and TRBJ1-2, with D tentatively TRBD1 (5 bases). The CDR3 covers 16 residues. Germline V gene data show CDR1 as SGHRS and CDR2 as YFSETQ. The V gene lost 0 bases and the J gene lost 7 bases, with 19 bases spanning the gap. The CDR3 nucleotides read TGCGCCAGCAGCTTGGGGTTTGACACAGGCCCCAGTGGCTACACCTTC. Its protein product is CASSLGFDTGPSGYTF.

The chain's CDR3 is CASSSDRVRSPLHF. The CDR3 DNA follows: TGTGCCAGCAGTTCTGACAGGGTAAGGTCACCCCTCCACTTT. The genes are TRBV6-1 and TRBJ1-6, with TRBD1 identical over 7 bases. V lost 5 bases to trimming and J lost 10 bases; unmatched junction nucleotides: 8. CDR3 size: 14 residues. Germline V gives CDR1 MNHNS, CDR2 SASEGT.

The V and J genes are TRBV7-2 and TRBJ2-1; 11 bases match TRBD2. This CDR3 comprises 13 residues. The ends lost 5 bases at V and 8 bases at J; junction bases unmatched: 2. Germline CDR1 SGHTA, CDR2 FQGNSA. The CDR3 DNA sequence: TGTGCCAGCAGCCTACTAGCGGGGGATGAGCAGTTCTTC. Translated: CASSLLAGDEQFF.

The CDR3 reads CASSLGLLETQYF. For the CDR3, the DNA is TGTGCCAGCAGCTTAGGGCTTCTGGAGACCCAGTACTTC. The chain is built from TRBV11-2 and TRBJ2-5, with D uncertain. Germline lookup yields CDR1 SGHAT and CDR2 FQNNGV. This CDR3 is 13 amino acids long. Trimming cost V 1 base and J 5 bases, with 8 bases left between them.